The following is a T cell receptor (beta chain) sequence with its context. Original data processing: Estimation of nucleated cell counts was performed using reference gene primer amplification. Some clones are missing from TCRdb's copy, which holds only in-frame ones; the method was immunoSEQ multiplex PCR. Clone size and V and J calls were adopted from that table, with D and trimming inferred from the DNA. The top ten hold 10% of the sample, which has a few hundred thousand clones, approximately 78% seen once. This sample is part of a study of blood T cell repertoires in COVID-19. On the study more broadly: Italy, Spain and the United States were the sources of the convalescent and acute COVID-19 samples. Sources were T cells, B-cell-depleted T cells, or PBMCs; the material itself was cDNA or gDNA.

The ends lost 1 base at V and 5 bases at J; junction bases unmatched: 3. This CDR3 is built from 15 residues. CDR1 is LGHDT and CDR2 is YNNKEL in the germline V gene (reference sequence). The J gene is TRBJ2-1, the V gene TRBV3-1 (or the pseudogene TRBV3-2), with 9 bases identical to TRBD2. This receptor was obtained from an elderly woman with acute or convalescent COVID-19. Sequencing used peripheral blood. The CDR3 region is CASSQGQRGDNEQFF. As DNA, the CDR3 is TGTGCCAGCAGCCAAGGCCAGCGGGGGGACAATGAGCAGTTCTTC.